This T cell receptor (beta chain) was captured by sequencing in a study of shared clonotypes between healthy human individuals. Study observations and caveats: Sequencing of the sorted subsets was shown by rarefaction to be incomplete despite large depth.

Details on this clone: Its antigen is still unknown.

Trimming left V 2 bases short and J 7 bases short, with 14 bases between. Germline V CDR1 and CDR2: GTSNPN, SVGIG (reference sequence). There are 13 residues in the CDR3. A deep-level run was used for the assay. Sequencing used immunoSEQ multiplex PCR; TCRdb keeps in-frame clones, though not all of them. Of millions of clones listed, 85% to 95% are singletons. This TCR came from a man aged 18 to 35 in good health. Sequences were obtained from naive CD4+ T cells sorted from blood. Subset defined: CD45RA+ positively selected. The rearrangement joins TRBV30 to TRBJ1-2, with a possible D match to TRBD1 (5 bases). CDR3 protein: CAWSYGGKAGYTF. The CDR3 DNA follows: TGTGCCTGGAGTTACGGGGGGAAGGCTGGCTACACCTTC. Full variable domain (outside the CDR3, taken from reference TRBV30 and TRBJ1-2): SQTIHQWPATLVQPVGSPLSLECTVEGTSNPNLYWYRQAAGRGLQLLFYSVGIGQISSEVPQNLSASRPQDRQFILSSKKLLLSDSGFYLCAWSYGGKAGYTFGSGTRLTVV.